The T cell receptor (beta chain) under discussion was sequenced for a study of T cells in tuberculosis. Method: immunoSEQ multiplex PCR; TCRdb's copy keeps in-frame clones and lacks some. The repertoire consists of approximately 30,000 clones, with approximately 90% occurring once and the leading ten covering roughly 2.2%. Per germline, CDR1 MGHRA and CDR2 YSYEKL. V lost 4 bases, J lost 3 bases, and 12 bases lay in between. The CDR3 runs to 14 residues. The receptor was isolated from a donor between 10 and 29 years old with latent tuberculosis or without tuberculosis infection. The sequenced sample consisted of PBMCs. V gene TRBV4-1 combines with J gene TRBJ2-5; no clear D gene. CDR3 coding DNA: TGCGCCAGCAGCCCGAACGGGTTAGAAGAGACCCAGTACTTC. Translation gives CASSPNGLEETQYF.